A single sample is the source of the 13 T cell receptor beta chains below, sequenced in a study of blood T cell repertoires in COVID-19. The data were produced by immunoSEQ multiplex PCR, yet TCRdb's version contains in-frame clones alone and is incomplete. The table records 280,000 or so clones, nearly 90% of them present only once. The sample consisted of PBMCs or T cells enriched from blood (not recorded which). The receptors come from a young woman with acute COVID-19.

This sequence joins TRBV7-3 and TRBJ2-3, with 8 bases that match TRBD2. The CDR3 loop spans 17 amino acids. The V gene end was trimmed by 5 bases and the J gene end by 4 bases; junction bases not matched to a gene: 14. CDR1 is SGHTA and CDR2 is FQGTGA in the germline V gene. DNA of the CDR3: TGTGCCAGCAGCCGGACTGGGGAGCGGGAGTTCTCAGATACGCAGTATTTT. Translated, it gives CASSRTGEREFSDTQYF.

This rearrangement joins TRBV25-1 to TRBJ1-2; the D is unclear. CDR1 is MGHDK and CDR2 is SYGVNS in the germline V gene. V was trimmed by 3 bases and J by 4 bases, leaving 9 bases between them. The CDR3 covers 13 residues. This CDR3 reads CASSDGRAYGYTF. CDR3 DNA: TGTGCCAGCAGTGATGGGAGGGCCTATGGCTACACCTTC.

J is TRBJ1-2 and V is TRBV14; TRBD1 matches at 9 bases. Germline CDR1 and CDR2: SGHDN and FVKESK. V dropped 1 base and J dropped 6; count of bases not matched to a gene: 6. This CDR3 comprises 15 residues. The chain's CDR3 is CASSQVGQGLDGYTF. The CDR3 DNA is TGTGCCAGCAGCCAAGTTGGACAGGGGTTAGATGGCTACACCTTC.

V is TRBV2 and J is TRBJ2-3; 14 bases align to TRBD2. The CDR3 is 17 amino acids. Unmatched junction bases numbered 7, after V lost 8 bases and J lost 0 bases. Germline V gives CDR1 SNHLY, CDR2 FYNNEI. CDR3 nucleotide sequence: TGTGCCAGCTATCCGGGACTAGCGGGAGATAGCACAGATACGCAGTATTTT. Protein: CASYPGLAGDSTDTQYF. The full variable domain, with the rest looked up from reference TRBV2 and TRBJ2-3, is EPEVTQTPSHQVTQMGQEVILRCVPISNHLYFYWYRQILGQKVEFLVSFYNNEISEKSEIFDDQFSVERPDGSNFTLKIRSTKLEDSAMYFCASYPGLAGDSTDTQYFGPGTRLTVL.

This rearrangement joins TRBV7-8 to TRBJ2-1; 12 bases are a match to TRBD2. Germline V gene sequence: CDR1 SGHVS, CDR2 FQNEAQ. The CDR3 runs 17 residues. The V segment lost 6 bases and the J segment 2 bases; nucleotides outside the gene matches: 8. Here the CDR3 DNA reads TGTGCCAGCAGTGGTGGACTAGCGGGACCAACCTACAATGAGCAGTTCTTC. Its protein is CASSGGLAGPTYNEQFF.

V and J are TRBV7-9 and TRBJ1-5, with D possibly matching TRBD1 (5 bases). Trimming left V 4 bases short and J 7 bases short, with 14 bases between. Germline V CDR1 and CDR2: SEHNR, FQNEAQ (reference sequence). CDR3 length equals 14 residues. The CDR3: CASSSSMAGQPQHF. The DNA for the CDR3 is TGTGCCAGCAGCTCCTCCATGGCAGGGCAGCCCCAGCATTTT. Complete variable domain (other parts from reference TRBV7-9 and TRBJ1-5): DTGVSQNPRHKITKRGQNVTFRCDPISEHNRLYWYRQTLGQGPEFLTYFQNEAQLEKSRLLSDRFSAERPKGSFSTLEIQRTEQGDSAMYLCASSSSMAGQPQHFGDGTRLSIL.

This clone was counted between two and nine times. The chain employs TRBV7-2 and TRBJ2-5; weak D call: TRBD2 (6 bases). The CDR3 totals 14 residues. Between the trimmed V and J ends, which lost 4 bases and 6 bases, there was a span of 15 bases. CDR1 and CDR2 from the germline V gene are SGHTA and FQGNSA. Written as DNA, the CDR3 is TGTGCCAGCAGCTCTAGCGCCGTCGAAAAGACCCAGTACTTC. This gives the protein CASSSSAVEKTQYF.

The rearrangement joins TRBV11-1 to TRBJ2-1, with TRBD2 matching 12 bases. Germline loops: CDR1 SGHAT, CDR2 FQDESV (reference sequence). The CDR3 is made up of 14 amino acids. Losses at the gene ends were 5 bases for V and 9 bases for J; bases not matched to a gene: 5. CDR3 bases: TGTGCCAGCAGCGTGACTAGCGGGAGCTTTGAGCAGTTCTTC. Translation: CASSVTSGSFEQFF.

The rearrangement uses TRBV5-4 and TRBJ2-5; D is possibly TRBD2 (5 bases). This CDR3 has 15 residues. The V end lost 4 bases, the J end lost 1 base, and 14 bases lay between the germline ends. Germline loops: CDR1 SGHNT, CDR2 YYREEE (reference sequence). CDR3 residues: CASSARTSSQETQYF. DNA for the CDR3: TGTGCCAGCAGCGCCCGGACTTCCTCCCAAGAGACCCAGTACTTC.

The chain employs TRBV5-8 and TRBJ1-1; a possible D gene is TRBD1 (6 bases). This CDR3 comprises 15 residues. Trimming shortened V by 0 bases and J by 1 base, and 10 bases separated the two germline ends. Germline V gene data show CDR1 as SGHTS and CDR2 as YDEGEE. CDR3 loop: CASSLGGTPNTEAFF. In DNA form, the CDR3 reads TGTGCCAGCAGCTTGGGAGGGACACCGAACACTGAAGCTTTCTTT.

The chain carries TRBV6-2 or TRBV6-3 and TRBJ2-7; D ambiguous. Germline CDR1 reads MNHEY; CDR2 reads SVGEGT. The CDR3 length is 12 residues. Deletions cut 0 bases from V and 5 bases from J, with 5 bases between. CDR3 sequence (DNA): TGTGCCAGCAGTTACTCGATAGACGAGCAGTACTTC. This translates into CASSYSIDEQYF.

This clone was observed once. V usage is TRBV28 and J usage is TRBJ2-1; 8 positions match TRBD2. This CDR3 has 14 amino acids. The junction had 5 bases not matched to a gene; V was cut back by 2 bases and J by 8 bases. Germline lookup yields CDR1 MDHEN and CDR2 SYDVKM. CDR3 bases: TGTGCCAGCAGTTTAGCGGGAGGTGGCGATGAGCAGTTCTTC. Encoded protein: CASSLAGGGDEQFF. The entire variable domain, with the rest obtained from reference TRBV28 and TRBJ2-1, is as follows: DVKVTQSSRYLVKRTGEKVFLECVQDMDHENMFWYRQDPGLGLRLIYFSYDVKMKEKGDIPEGYSVSREKKERFSLILESASTNQTSMYLCASSLAGGGDEQFFGPGTRLTVL.

The chain is built from TRBV18 and TRBJ2-1; tentatively, D is TRBD1 (6 bases). The length of the CDR3 is 15 residues. V lost 4 bases and J lost 2, with 12 bases in between. CDR1 is KGHSH, CDR2 LQKENI, per germline. This CDR3 is CASSRVTGTYNEQFF. The DNA for the CDR3 is TGTGCCAGCTCACGAGTCACAGGGACCTACAATGAGCAGTTCTTC.